Listed here are 12 T cell receptor beta chains from one sample, sequenced in a study of graft-versus-host responses after intestinal transplantation. The repertoire was sequenced with immunoSEQ multiplex PCR; TCRdb's copy has only in-frame clones and lacks some. Of about 110,000 clones in the sample, over 85% were seen once. Antigens for these TCRs are unknown. The sample was unstimulated CD4+ T cells sorted from spleen or lymph node cells, taken before transplant. Every receptor here comes from a human donor who was the organ donor for an intestinal transplant.

The chain uses TRBV7-9 and TRBJ2-7; 9 positions match TRBD1. With 5 bases clipped from V and 2 bases from J, the junction kept 4 bases outside the gene matches. Germline V gene data show CDR1 as SEHNR and CDR2 as FQNEAQ (reference sequence). The CDR3 totals 14 residues. CDR3: CASSGDRAAYEQYF. The CDR3 DNA sequence: TGTGCCAGCAGCGGGGACAGGGCAGCCTACGAGCAGTACTTC. The whole variable domain, remainder taken from reference TRBV7-9 and TRBJ2-7, is DTGVSQNPRHKITKRGQNVTFRCDPISEHNRLYWYRQTLGQGPEFLTYFQNEAQLEKSRLLSDRFSAERPKGSFSTLEIQRTEQGDSAMYLCASSGDRAAYEQYFGPGTRLTVT.

The chain combines TRBV2 with TRBJ1-4; D is undetermined. Trimming left V 6 bases short and J 0 bases short, with 14 bases between. The germline gives CDR1 SNHLY, CDR2 FYNNEI. The CDR3 contains 16 residues. The CDR3 DNA reads TGTGCCAGCAGGATTGGTGACACGGCAACTAATGAAAAACTGTTTTTT. This translates into CASRIGDTATNEKLFF.

V usage is TRBV2 and J usage is TRBJ2-7; D is possibly TRBD1 (5 bases). The length of the CDR3 is 15 residues. V was clipped by 6 bases and J by 3 bases, with 18 bases between them. Germline CDR1 SNHLY, CDR2 FYNNEI. The chain's CDR3 is CASSTGLRLGYEQYF. The CDR3 coding sequence is TGTGCCAGCAGCACAGGTCTTAGGTTGGGCTACGAGCAGTACTTC. Using reference TRBV2 and TRBJ2-7 for the parts outside the CDR3, the full variable domain is EPEVTQTPSHQVTQMGQEVILRCVPISNHLYFYWYRQILGQKVEFLVSFYNNEISEKSEIFDDQFSVERPDGSNFTLKIRSTKLEDSAMYFCASSTGLRLGYEQYFGPGTRLTVT.

The CDR3 DNA follows: TGTGCCAGCAGTCCCCGACAGGGCGGTAATGAAAAACTGTTTTTT. Its protein is CASSPRQGGNEKLFF. V and J are TRBV27 and TRBJ1-4; 7 bases fit TRBD1. With V trimmed by 5 bases and J by 4 bases, 7 bases remained unmatched. The CDR3 sequence is 15 residues long. CDR1 and CDR2 from the germline V gene are MNHEY and SMNVEV (reference sequence).

The rearrangement joins TRBV18 to TRBJ2-5, with D uncertain. This CDR3 region has 13 residues. Germline-derived CDR1 and CDR2 are KGHSH and LQKENI. V was trimmed by 2 bases and J by 3 bases, leaving 7 bases between them. The CDR3 region has the DNA TGTGCCAGCTCACCAGGAACGGAAGAGACCCAGTACTTC. Protein product: CASSPGTEETQYF.

The rearrangement uses TRBV18 and TRBJ2-3; 11 positions match TRBD2. The CDR3 sequence is 15 residues long. Germline V gene data show CDR1 as KGHSH and CDR2 as LQKENI. J was trimmed by 0 bases and V by 4 bases; bases with no gene match: 0. Written as DNA, the CDR3 is TGTGCCAGCTCACGGACTAGCGGGAGCACAGATACGCAGTATTTT. Translating gives CASSRTSGSTDTQYF.

This rearrangement joins TRBV7-9 to TRBJ2-7; tentative D call: TRBD2 (6 bases). This CDR3 region has 12 residues. The V gene lost 1 base and the J gene lost 13 bases, with 14 bases spanning the gap. Per the germline V gene, CDR1 is SEHNR and CDR2 is FQNEAQ (reference sequence). CDR3 DNA: TGTGCCAGCAGCTTAGGAGTAGCGGTGCAATACTTC. It is translated as CASSLGVAVQYF. Looking up the rest from reference TRBV7-9 and TRBJ2-7 gives the full variable domain: DTGVSQNPRHKITKRGQNVTFRCDPISEHNRLYWYRQTLGQGPEFLTYFQNEAQLEKSRLLSDRFSAERPKGSFSTLEIQRTEQGDSAMYLCASSLGVAVQYFGPGTRLTVT.

This sequence joins TRBV6-6 and TRBJ2-3; maybe TRBD2 (6 bases). CDR1 is MNHNY and CDR2 is SVGAGI in the germline V gene (reference sequence). The CDR3 has 15 residues. Trimming stripped 6 bases from V and 1 base from J, with 14 bases between. The CDR3, as DNA: TGTGCCAGCAGAGGCAGGGAGGTCGGCACAGATACGCAGTATTTT. Amino acid sequence: CASRGREVGTDTQYF.

This chain joins TRBV27 and TRBJ1-1; 9 bases fit TRBD1. CDR3 length: 15 amino acids. Per the germline V gene, CDR1 is MNHEY and CDR2 is SMNVEV (reference sequence). J gave up 4 bases and V 6 bases, and 9 bases lay outside the gene matches. The CDR3 DNA is TGTGCCAGCAGGCCACGGACAGGGGAAAGCACTGAAGCTTTCTTT. Translating it yields CASRPRTGESTEAFF.

This rearrangement joins TRBV5-1 to TRBJ2-1; D remains unclear. The CDR3 sequence is 15 residues long. Germline CDR1 reads SGHRS; CDR2 reads YFSETQ. V shed 4 bases and J shed 0 bases, with 11 bases lying between them. The CDR3 DNA reads TGCGCCAGCAGCCCTCCGTCCCCCTCCTACAATGAGCAGTTCTTC. Its translation is CASSPPSPSYNEQFF.

The chain is built from TRBV6-6 and TRBJ2-7; 9 nucleotides match TRBD2. From germline, CDR1 is MNHNY and CDR2 SVGAGI (reference sequence). Germline trimming cut 1 base from V and 6 bases from J; bases unmatched to any gene: 4. This CDR3 is 14 amino acids long. In DNA form, the CDR3 reads TGTGCCAGCAGTTACTTCGGTAGCGGGGGCGAGCAGTACTTC. Its protein product is CASSYFGSGGEQYF.

The V gene is TRBV10-3, the J gene TRBJ2-2; 10 positions agree with TRBD2. Germline trimming cut 6 bases from V and 4 bases from J; bases unmatched to any gene: 2. This CDR3 spans 14 amino acids. The germline V gene has CDR1 ENHRY and CDR2 SYGVKD. CDR3 coding DNA: TGTGCCATCAGCGCTAGCGGGGGCACCGGGGAGCTGTTTTTT. Translation gives CAISASGGTGELFF.